This paragraph covers one T cell receptor beta chain sequence. V shed 4 bases and J 6 bases; nucleotides not matched to a gene: 4. The CDR3 runs 14 residues. Germline values: CDR1 MNHEY, CDR2 SVGAGI. The sample is drawn from a study of blood T cell repertoires in COVID-19. Study at large: The analysed material was cDNA or gDNA that came from T cells, B-cell-depleted T cells, or PBMCs.

In the authors' workflow: Nucleated cell number was recorded as an estimate derived from reference gene primer amplification. Profiled with immunoSEQ multiplex PCR; TCRdb holds only in-frame clones, not every one. That table supplies the V and J calls and clone size; D and trimming were determined from the DNA. Of over 200,000 clones listed, around 89% are singletons. All enrollees were about 18 to 95 years old and from 20 to 30 US areas. All recovered Cohort 3 donors got two negative PCRs, got clearance, or saw symptom resolution. The rearrangement joins TRBV6-5 to TRBJ1-5; 9 bases line up with TRBD1. The material sequenced was PBMCs or T cells enriched from blood (not recorded which). This sequence originates from a man between 40 and 49 years old who had recovered from COVID-19. Written as DNA, the CDR3 is TGTGCCAGCAGTTCAGGGACAGGGTCTCAGCCCCAGCATTTT. Protein product: CASSSGTGSQPQHF.